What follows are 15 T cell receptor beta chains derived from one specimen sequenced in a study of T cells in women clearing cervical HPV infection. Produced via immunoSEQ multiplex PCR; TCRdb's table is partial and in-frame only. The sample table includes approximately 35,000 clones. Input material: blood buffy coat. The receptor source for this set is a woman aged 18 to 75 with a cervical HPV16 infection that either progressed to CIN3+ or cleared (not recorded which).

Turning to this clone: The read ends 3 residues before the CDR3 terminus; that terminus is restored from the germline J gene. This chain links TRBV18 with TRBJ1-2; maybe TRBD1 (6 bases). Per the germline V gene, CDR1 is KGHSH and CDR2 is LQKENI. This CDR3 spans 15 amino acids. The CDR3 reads CASSPPGAAYNDYTF. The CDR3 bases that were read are TGTGCCAGCTCACCACCGGGGGCGGCGTACAATGAC. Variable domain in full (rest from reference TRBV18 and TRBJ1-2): NAGVMQNPRHLVRRRGQEARLRCSPMKGHSHVYWYRQLPEEGLKFMVYLQKENIIDESGMPKERFSAEFPKEGPSILRIQQVVRGDSAAYFCASSPPGAAYNDYTFGSGTRLTVV.

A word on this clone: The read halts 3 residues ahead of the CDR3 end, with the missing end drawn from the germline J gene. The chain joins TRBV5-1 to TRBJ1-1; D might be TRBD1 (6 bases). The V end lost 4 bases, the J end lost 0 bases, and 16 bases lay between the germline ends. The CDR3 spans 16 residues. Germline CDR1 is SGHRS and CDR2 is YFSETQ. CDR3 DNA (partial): TGCGCCAGCAGCCCGGGACACCCAGGAATGAACACTGAA. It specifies CASSPGHPGMNTE. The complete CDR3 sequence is CASSPGHPGMNTEAFF.

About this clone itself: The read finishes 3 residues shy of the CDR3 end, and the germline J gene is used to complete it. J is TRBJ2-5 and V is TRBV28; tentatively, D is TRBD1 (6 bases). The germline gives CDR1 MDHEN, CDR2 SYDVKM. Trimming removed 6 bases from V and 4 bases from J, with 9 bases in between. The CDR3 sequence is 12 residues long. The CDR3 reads CASRVGGETQYF. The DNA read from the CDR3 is TGTGCCAGCAGAGTAGGGGGAGAGACC. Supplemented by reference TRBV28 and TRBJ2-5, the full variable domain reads DVKVTQSSRYLVKRTGEKVFLECVQDMDHENMFWYRQDPGLGLRLIYFSYDVKMKEKGDIPEGYSVSREKKERFSLILESASTNQTSMYLCASRVGGETQYFGPGTRLLVL.

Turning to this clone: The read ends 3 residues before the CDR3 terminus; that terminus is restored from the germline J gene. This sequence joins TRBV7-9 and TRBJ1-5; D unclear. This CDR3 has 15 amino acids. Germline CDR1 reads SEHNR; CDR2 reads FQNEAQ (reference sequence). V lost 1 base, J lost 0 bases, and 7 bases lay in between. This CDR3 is CASSLGGHSNQPQHF. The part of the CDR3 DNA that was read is TGTGCCAGCAGCTTAGGTGGGCATAGCAATCAGCCC. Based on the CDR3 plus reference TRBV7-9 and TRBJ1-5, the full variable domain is DTGVSQNPRHKITKRGQNVTFRCDPISEHNRLYWYRQTLGQGPEFLTYFQNEAQLEKSRLLSDRFSAERPKGSFSTLEIQRTEQGDSAMYLCASSLGGHSNQPQHFGDGTRLSIL.

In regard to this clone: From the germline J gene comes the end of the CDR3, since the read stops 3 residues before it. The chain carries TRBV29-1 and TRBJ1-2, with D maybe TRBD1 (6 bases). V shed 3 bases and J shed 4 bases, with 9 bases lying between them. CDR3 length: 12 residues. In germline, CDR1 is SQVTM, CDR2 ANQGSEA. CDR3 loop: CSVDLDSYGYTF. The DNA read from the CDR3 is TGCAGCGTTGATTTGGACAGCTATGGC.

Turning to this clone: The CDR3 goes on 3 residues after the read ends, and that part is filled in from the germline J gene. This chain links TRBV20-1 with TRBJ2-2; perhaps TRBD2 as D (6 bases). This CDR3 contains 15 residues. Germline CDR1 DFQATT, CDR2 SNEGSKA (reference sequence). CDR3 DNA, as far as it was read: TGCAGTGCCCCGGTGGGGGGTAGCGCTAATTCACCG. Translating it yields CSAPVGGSANSP. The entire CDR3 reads CSAPVGGSANSPLFF.

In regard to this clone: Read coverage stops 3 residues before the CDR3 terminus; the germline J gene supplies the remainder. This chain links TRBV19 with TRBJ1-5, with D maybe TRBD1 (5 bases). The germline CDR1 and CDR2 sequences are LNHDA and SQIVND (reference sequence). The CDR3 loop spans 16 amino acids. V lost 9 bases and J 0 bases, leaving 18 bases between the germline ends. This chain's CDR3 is CARSTAEQDSNQPQHF. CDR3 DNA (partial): TGTGCCAGATCAACCGCGGAACAGGATAGCAATCAGCCC.

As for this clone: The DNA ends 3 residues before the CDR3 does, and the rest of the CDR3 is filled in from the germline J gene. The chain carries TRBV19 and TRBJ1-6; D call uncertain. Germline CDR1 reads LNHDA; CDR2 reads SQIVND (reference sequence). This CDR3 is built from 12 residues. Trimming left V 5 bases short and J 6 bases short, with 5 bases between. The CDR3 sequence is CASSSSNSPLHF. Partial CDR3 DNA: TGTGCCAGTAGTTCGTCTAATTCACCC.

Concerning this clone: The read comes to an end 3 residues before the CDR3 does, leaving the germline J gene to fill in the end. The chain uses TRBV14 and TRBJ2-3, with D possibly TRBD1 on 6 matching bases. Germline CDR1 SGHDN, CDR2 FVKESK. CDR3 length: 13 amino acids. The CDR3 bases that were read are TGTGCCAGCAGCCAGGGGGCGGTGGAGACG. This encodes CASSQGAVET. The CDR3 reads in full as CASSQGAVETQYF.

The CDR3 here is CSARALDTGRGVSYNEQFF. CDR3 DNA, as far as it was read: TGCAGTGCTAGAGCGTTGGACACAGGCCGGGGGGTCTCCTACAATGAG. The V and J genes are TRBV20-1 and TRBJ2-1, with 7 bases identical to TRBD2. The read gets to within 3 residues of the CDR3 end, and the germline J gene fills in the rest. The length of the CDR3 is 19 residues. CDR1 is DFQATT and CDR2 is SNEGSKA in the germline V gene (reference sequence). The ends lost 1 base at V and 0 bases at J; junction bases unmatched: 15.

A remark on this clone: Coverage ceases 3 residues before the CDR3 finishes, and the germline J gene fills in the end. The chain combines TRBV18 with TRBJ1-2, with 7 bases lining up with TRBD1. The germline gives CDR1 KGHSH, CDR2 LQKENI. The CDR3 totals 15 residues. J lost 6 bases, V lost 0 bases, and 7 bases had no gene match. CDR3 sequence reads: CASSPPVLQGNGYTF. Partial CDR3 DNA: TGTGCCAGCTCACCACCCGTCTTACAGGGGAATGGC.

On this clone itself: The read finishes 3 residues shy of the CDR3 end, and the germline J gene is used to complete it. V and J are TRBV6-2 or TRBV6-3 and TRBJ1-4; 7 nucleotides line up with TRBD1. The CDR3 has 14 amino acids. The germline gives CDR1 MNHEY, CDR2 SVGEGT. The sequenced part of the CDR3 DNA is TGTGCCAGCAGTTCGGGACAGCACCGCTCACCA. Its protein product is CASSSGQHRSP. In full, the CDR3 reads CASSSGQHRSPLFF.

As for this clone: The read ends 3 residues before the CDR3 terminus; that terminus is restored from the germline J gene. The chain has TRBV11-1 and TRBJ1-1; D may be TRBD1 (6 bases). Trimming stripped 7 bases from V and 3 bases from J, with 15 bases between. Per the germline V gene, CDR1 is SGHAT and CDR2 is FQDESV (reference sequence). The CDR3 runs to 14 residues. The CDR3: CASIGTLGDTEAFF. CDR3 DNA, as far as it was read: TGTGCCAGCATCGGGACACTAGGAGACACTGAA. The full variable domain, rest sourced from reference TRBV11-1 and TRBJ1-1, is EAEVAQSPRYKITEKSQAVAFWCDPISGHATLYWYRQILGQGPELLVQFQDESVVDDSQLPKDRFSAERLKGVDSTLKIQPAELGDSAMYLCASIGTLGDTEAFFGQGTRLTVV.

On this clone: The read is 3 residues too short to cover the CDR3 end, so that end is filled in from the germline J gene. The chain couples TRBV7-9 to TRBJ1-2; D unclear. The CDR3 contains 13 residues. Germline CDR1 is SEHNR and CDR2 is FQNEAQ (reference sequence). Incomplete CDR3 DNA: TGTGCCAGCAGCTTAAGCGGGGAAAACATC. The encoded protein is CASSLSGENI. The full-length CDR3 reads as CASSLSGENIYTF. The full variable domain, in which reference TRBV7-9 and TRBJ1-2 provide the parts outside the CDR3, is DTGVSQNPRHKITKRGQNVTFRCDPISEHNRLYWYRQTLGQGPEFLTYFQNEAQLEKSRLLSDRFSAERPKGSFSTLEIQRTEQGDSAMYLCASSLSGENIYTFGSGTRLTVV.

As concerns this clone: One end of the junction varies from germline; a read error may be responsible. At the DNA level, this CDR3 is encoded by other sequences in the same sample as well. The covered CDR3 bases are TGTGCCAGCTCACCACCGGGGGGTTCTGGAAACACA. It specifies CASSPPGGSGNT. The whole CDR3 sequence is CASSPPGGSGNTIYF. V is TRBV18 and J is TRBJ1-3; D perhaps matches TRBD1 (5 bases). Read data end 3 residues before the CDR3 end; the end is taken from the germline J gene. The CDR3 spans 15 residues. Germline loops: CDR1 KGHSH, CDR2 LQKENI.